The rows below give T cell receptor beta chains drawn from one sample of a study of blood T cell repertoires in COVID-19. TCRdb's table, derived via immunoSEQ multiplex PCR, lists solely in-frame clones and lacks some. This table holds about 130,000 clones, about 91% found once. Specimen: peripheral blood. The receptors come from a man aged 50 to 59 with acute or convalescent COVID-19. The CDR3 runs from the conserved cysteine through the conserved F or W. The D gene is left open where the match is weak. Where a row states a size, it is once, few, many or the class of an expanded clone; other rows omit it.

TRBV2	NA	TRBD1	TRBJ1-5	TGTGCCAGCAGGTTCACAGGGGGCAATCAGCCCCAGCATTTT	CASRFTGGNQPQHF
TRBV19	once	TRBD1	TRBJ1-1	TGTGCCAGTACTGGACAGGGGGCGAATCGGATGAACACTGAAGCTTTCTTT	CASTGQGANRMNTEAFF
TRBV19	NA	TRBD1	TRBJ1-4	TGTGCCAGTACCAGGGGGCCGAGTAATGAAAAACTGTTTTTT	CASTRGPSNEKLFF
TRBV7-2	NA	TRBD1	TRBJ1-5	TGTGCCAGCACCTTCGGTGGGACAGGGAACAATCAGCCCCAGCATTTT	CASTFGGTGNNQPQHF
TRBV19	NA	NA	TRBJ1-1	TGTGCCAGTACTTTGTGGGGAGGGGACACTGAAGCTTTCTTT	CASTLWGGDTEAFF
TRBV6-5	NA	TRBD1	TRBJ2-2	TGTGCCAGCAGTATACAGGGGGTGAAGTCCGGGGAGCTGTTTTTT	CASSIQGVKSGELFF
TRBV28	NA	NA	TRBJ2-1	TGTGCCACGGAGGAGGGAAGCTCCTACAATGAGCAGTTCTTC	CATEEGSSYNEQFF
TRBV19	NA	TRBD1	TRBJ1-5	TGTGCCAGTAGTATATATGGGACAGCGAGCAATCAGCCCCAGCATTTT	CASSIYGTASNQPQHF
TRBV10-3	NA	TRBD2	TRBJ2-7	TGTGCCACAAACGGACTAGCGGGATATGGCGAGCAGTACTTC	CATNGLAGYGEQYF
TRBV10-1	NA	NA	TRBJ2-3	TGCGCCAGCAGTCAGGACTCTTACACAGATACGCAGTATTTT	CASSQDSYTDTQYF
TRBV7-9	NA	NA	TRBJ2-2	TGTGCCAGCAGGTTACCGGGGGTCTACACCGGGGAGCTGTTTTTT	CASRLPGVYTGELFF
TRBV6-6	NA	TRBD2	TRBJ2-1	TGTGCCAGCAGTCCGAAGACTAGCGGGACCCGCTCCTACAATGAGCAGTTCTTC	CASSPKTSGTRSYNEQFF
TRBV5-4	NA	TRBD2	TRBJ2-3	TGTGCCAGCAGCTTGCTTAGCGGGAGTTATACGCAGTATTTT	CASSLLSGSYTQYF
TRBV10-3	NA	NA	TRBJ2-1	TGTGCCATCAGTGATTCTCAGGACAGCCACAATGAGCAGTTCTTC	CAISDSQDSHNEQFF
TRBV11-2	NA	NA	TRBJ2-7	TGTGCCAGCAGCTTACCAGGGTCTTACGAGCAGTACTTC	CASSLPGSYEQYF
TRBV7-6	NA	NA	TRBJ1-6	TGTGCCAGCAGCGCCGACACAGCATTCTATAATTCACCCCTCCACTTT	CASSADTAFYNSPLHF
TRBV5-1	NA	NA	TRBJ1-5	TGCGCCAGCAGCCTACAGGGTGGGAGCAATCAGCCCCAGCATTTT	CASSLQGGSNQPQHF
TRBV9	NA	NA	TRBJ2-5	TGTGCCAGCAGCGTAGGTCTCGCCGGGGAGACCCAGTACTTC	CASSVGLAGETQYF
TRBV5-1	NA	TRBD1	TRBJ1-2	TGCGCCAGCACCCCCGGGACAGGGCTCTATGGCTACACCTTC	CASTPGTGLYGYTF
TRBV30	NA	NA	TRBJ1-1	TGTGCCTGGAGTGTACGAACGGGGGACACTGAAGCTTTCTTT	CAWSVRTGDTEAFF
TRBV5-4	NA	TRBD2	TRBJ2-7	TGTGCCAGCAGCTTGGATAGCGGGAAGGTTGGGCAGTACTTC	CASSLDSGKVGQYF
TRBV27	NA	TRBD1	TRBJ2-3	TGTGCCAGCAGTCTGCCGGGACAGGGTGGGACGCAGTATTTT	CASSLPGQGGTQYF
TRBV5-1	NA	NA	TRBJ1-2	TGCGCCAGCAGCCCACAGAGTCCTAACTATGGCTACACCTTC	CASSPQSPNYGYTF
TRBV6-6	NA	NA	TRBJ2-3	TGTGCCAGCAGTTCTCCAGGAAGGACAGATACGCAGTATTTT	CASSSPGRTDTQYF
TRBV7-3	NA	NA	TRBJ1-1	TGTGCCAGCAGCGTACAGGGCGGGAACACTGAAGCTTTCTTT	CASSVQGGNTEAFF
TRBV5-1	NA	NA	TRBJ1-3	TGCGCCAGCAGCTTGGACGACAGCTTTTATGGAAACACCATATATTTT	CASSLDDSFYGNTIYF
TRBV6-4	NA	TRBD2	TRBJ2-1	TGTGCCAGCAGTGGGGAATCAGGACTAGCGTTCGACAATGAGCAGTTCTTC	CASSGESGLAFDNEQFF
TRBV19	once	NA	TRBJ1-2	TGTGCCAGTACCCCTTTGATCGGAGTTAACTATGGCTACACCTTC	CASTPLIGVNYGYTF
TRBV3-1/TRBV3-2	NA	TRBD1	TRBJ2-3	TGTGCCAGCGGAGACAGGGCGAGCACAGATACGCAGTATTTT	CASGDRASTDTQYF
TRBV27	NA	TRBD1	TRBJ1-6	TGTGCCAGCAGTTTCTTGGACAGGGAGGGATCACCCCTCCACTTT	CASSFLDREGSPLHF
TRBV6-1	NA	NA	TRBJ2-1	TGTGCCAGCAGTGGGGGGGGCTGGGACGTTCAACAGTTCTTC	CASSGGGWDVQQFF
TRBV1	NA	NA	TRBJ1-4	TGCACCAGCAGGAAGTGGACAGGGGGTAATGAAAAACTGTTTTTT	CTSRKWTGGNEKLFF
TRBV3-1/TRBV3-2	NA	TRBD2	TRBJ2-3	TGTGCCAGCAGCCAAGAAATCGGAGTAGCGGGGGAGGCAGATACGCAGTATTTT	CASSQEIGVAGEADTQYF
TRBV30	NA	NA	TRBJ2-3	TGTGCCCTAGCTACGGGATCATTAGATACGCAGTATTTT	CALATGSLDTQYF